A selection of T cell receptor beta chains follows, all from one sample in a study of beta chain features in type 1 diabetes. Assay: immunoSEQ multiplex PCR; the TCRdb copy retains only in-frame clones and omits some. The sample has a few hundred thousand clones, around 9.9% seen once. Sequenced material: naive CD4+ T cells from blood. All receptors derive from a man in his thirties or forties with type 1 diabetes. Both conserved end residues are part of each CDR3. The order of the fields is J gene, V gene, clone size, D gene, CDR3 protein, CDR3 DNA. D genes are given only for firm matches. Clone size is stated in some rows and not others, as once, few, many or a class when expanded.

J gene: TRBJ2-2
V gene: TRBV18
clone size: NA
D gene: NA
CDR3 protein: CASSPRRDTGELFF
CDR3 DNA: TGTGCCAGCTCACCACGACGGGACACCGGGGAGCTGTTTTTT

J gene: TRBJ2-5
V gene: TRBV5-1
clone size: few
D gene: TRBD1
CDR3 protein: CASSLEQGRAETQYF
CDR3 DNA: TGCGCCAGCAGCTTGGAACAGGGGCGTGCGGAGACCCAGTACTTC

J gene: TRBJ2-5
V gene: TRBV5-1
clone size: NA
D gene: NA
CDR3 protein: CASSPRPQIQTQYF
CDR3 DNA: TGCGCCAGCAGCCCGAGGCCCCAGATACAGACCCAGTACTTC

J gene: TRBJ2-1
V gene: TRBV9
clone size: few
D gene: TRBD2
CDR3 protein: CASSQQSRGGEQFF
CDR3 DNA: TGTGCCAGCAGCCAACAGAGCCGGGGGGGTGAGCAGTTCTTC

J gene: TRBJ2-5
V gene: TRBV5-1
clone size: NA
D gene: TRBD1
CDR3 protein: CASSSQPDRPGETQYF
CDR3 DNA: TGCGCCAGCAGCTCCCAGCCGGACAGGCCAGGGGAGACCCAGTACTTC

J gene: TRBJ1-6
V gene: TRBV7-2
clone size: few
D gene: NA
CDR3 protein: CASSYFDRFLTPLHF
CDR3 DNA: TGTGCCAGCAGCTATTTCGACAGGTTCTTGACACCCCTCCACTTT

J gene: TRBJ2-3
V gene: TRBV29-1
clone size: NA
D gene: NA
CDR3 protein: CSVGGLANGDTQYF
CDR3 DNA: TGCAGCGTTGGCGGGCTAGCGAATGGAGATACGCAGTATTTT

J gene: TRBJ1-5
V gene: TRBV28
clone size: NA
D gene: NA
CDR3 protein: CASSLGTKQPQHF
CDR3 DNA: TGTGCCAGCAGTTTGGGGACAAAACAGCCCCAGCATTTT

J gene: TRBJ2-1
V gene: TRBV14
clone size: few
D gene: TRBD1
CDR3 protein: CASSRTGGYNEQFF
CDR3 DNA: TGTGCCAGCAGCCGGACAGGGGGCTACAATGAGCAGTTCTTC

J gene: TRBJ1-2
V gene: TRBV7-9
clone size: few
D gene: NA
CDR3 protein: CASSPPVQPFYGYTF
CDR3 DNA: TGTGCCAGCAGCCCACCCGTACAGCCCTTCTATGGCTACACCTTC

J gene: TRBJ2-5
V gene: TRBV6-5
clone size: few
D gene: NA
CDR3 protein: CASSRAPGETQYF
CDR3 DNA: TGTGCCAGCAGTCGCGCCCCCGGGGAGACCCAGTACTTC

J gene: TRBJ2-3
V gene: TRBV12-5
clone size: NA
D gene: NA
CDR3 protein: CASARFSTDTQYF
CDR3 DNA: TGTGCTAGTGCGCGGTTCTCCACAGATACGCAGTATTTT

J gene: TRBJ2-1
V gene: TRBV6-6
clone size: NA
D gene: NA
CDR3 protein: CASNNNGEQFF
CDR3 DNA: TGTGCCAGCAACAACAATGGTGAGCAGTTCTTC

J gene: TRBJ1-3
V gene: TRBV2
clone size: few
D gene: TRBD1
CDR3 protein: CASSESTGIGNTIYF
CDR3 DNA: TGTGCCAGCAGCGAATCGACAGGGATCGGAAACACCATATATTTT

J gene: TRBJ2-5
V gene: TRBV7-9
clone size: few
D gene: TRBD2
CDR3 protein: CASSFLAGYQETQYF
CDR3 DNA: TGTGCCAGCAGCTTCCTAGCGGGGTACCAAGAGACCCAGTACTTC

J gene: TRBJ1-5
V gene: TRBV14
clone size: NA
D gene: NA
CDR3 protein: CASSQSNNQPQHF
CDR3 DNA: TGTGCCAGCAGCCAAAGCAACAATCAGCCCCAGCATTTT

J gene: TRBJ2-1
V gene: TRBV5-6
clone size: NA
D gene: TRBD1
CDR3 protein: CASRNRGIYNEQFF
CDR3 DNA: TGTGCCAGCAGGAACAGGGGCATCTACAATGAGCAGTTCTTC